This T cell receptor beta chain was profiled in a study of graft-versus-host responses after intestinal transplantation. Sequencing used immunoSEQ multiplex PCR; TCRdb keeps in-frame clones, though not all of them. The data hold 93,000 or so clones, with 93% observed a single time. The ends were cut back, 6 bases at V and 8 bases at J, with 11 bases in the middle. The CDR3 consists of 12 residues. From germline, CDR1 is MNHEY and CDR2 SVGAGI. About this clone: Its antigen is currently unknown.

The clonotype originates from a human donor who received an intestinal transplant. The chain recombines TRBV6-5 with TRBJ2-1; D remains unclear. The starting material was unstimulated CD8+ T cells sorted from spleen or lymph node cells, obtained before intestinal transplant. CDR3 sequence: CASSSGSHEQFF. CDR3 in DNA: TGTGCCAGCAGCTCAGGCTCGCATGAGCAGTTCTTC.